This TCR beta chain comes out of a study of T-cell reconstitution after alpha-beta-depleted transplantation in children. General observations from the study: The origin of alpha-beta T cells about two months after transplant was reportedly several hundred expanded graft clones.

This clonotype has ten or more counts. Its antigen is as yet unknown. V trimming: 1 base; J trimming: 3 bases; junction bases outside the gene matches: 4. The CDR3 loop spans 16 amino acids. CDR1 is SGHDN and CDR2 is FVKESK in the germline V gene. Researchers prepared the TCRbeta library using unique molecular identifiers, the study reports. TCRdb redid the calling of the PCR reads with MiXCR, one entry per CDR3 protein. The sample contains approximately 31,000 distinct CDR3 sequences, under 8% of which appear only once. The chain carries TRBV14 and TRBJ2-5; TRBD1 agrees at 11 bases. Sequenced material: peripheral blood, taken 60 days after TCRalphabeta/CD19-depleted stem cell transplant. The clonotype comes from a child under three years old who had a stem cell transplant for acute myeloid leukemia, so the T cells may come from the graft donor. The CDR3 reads CASSQGPGQGEETQYF. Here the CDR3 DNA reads TGTGCCAGCAGCCAAGGGCCGGGACAGGGGGAAGAGACCCAGTACTTC. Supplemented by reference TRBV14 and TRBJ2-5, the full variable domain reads EAGVTQFPSHSVIEKGQTVTLRCDPISGHDNLYWYRRVMGKEIKFLLHFVKESKQDESGMPNNRFLAERTGGTYSTLKVQPAELEDSGVYFCASSQGPGQGEETQYFGPGTRLLVL.